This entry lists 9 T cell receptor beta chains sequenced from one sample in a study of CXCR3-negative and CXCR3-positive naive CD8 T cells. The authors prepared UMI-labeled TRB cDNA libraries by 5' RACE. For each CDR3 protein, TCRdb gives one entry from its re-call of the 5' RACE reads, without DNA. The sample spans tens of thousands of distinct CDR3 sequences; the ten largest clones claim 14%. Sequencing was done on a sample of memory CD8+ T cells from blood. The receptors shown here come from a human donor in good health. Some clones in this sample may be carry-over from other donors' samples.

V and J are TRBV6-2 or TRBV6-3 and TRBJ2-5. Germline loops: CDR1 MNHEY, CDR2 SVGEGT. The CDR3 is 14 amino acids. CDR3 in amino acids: CASSPRPVQETQYF.

This chain's CDR3 is CASSYSTSGGRYEQYF. The chain carries TRBV6-2 or TRBV6-3 and TRBJ2-7; TCRdb's D call, TRBD1, is unchecked because there is no DNA. The CDR3 sequence is 16 residues long. Germline CDR1 and CDR2: MNHEY and SVGEGT.

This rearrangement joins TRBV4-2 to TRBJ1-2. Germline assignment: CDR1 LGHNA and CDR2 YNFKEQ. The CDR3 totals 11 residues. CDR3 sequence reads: CASSSNYGYTF.

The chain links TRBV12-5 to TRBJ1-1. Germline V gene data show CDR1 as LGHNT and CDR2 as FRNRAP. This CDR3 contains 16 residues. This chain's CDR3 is CASGLSTILPNTEAFF.

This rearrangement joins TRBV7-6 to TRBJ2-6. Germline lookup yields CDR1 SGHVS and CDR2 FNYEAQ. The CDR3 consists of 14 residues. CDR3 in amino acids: CASSLVGGANVLTF. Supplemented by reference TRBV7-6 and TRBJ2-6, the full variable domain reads GAGVSQSPRYKVTKRGQDVALRCDPISGHVSLYWYRQALGQGPEFLTYFNYEAQQDKSGLPNDRFSAERPEGSISTLTIQRTEQRDSAMYRCASSLVGGANVLTFGAGSRLTVL.

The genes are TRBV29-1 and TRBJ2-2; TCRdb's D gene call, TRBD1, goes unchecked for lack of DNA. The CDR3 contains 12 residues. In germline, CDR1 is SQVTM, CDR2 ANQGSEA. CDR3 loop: CSVARGTGELFF.

The CDR3 protein is CASTGQGDYYEQYF. This chain uses TRBV6-1 with TRBJ2-7; the TCRdb call, TRBD1, lacks DNA for checking. Germline assignment: CDR1 MNHNS and CDR2 SASEGT. The CDR3 consists of 14 residues.

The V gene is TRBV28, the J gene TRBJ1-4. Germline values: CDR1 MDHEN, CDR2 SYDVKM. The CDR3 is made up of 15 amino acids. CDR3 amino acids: CASTFEGRGNEKLFF.

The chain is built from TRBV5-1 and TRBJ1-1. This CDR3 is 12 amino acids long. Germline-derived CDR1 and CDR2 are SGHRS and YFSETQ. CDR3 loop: CASSGGASDAFF.